This is a list of T cell receptor beta chains from one sample in a study of blood T cell repertoires in COVID-19. Sequencing was performed with immunoSEQ multiplex PCR; in TCRdb, only in-frame clones are kept and a portion is missing. This table has 300,000 to 450,000 clones, roughly 87% appearing once. Sequenced sample: PBMCs or T cells enriched from blood (not recorded which). All receptors come from a woman in her 30s who had recovered from COVID-19. The CDR3 runs from the conserved cysteine through the conserved F or W.

j_gene | v_gene | CDR3aa
TRBJ1-2 | TRBV29-1 | CSADRSPGYTF
TRBJ1-5 | TRBV7-9 | CASSPGQGANQPQHF
TRBJ2-7 | TRBV6-5 | CASSYVQGDYEQYF
TRBJ1-5 | TRBV28 | CASTGLVRGPAFQPQHF
TRBJ1-3 | TRBV11-2 | CASSHRVSGNTIYF
TRBJ1-1 | TRBV4-1 | CASQKTVGQGNTEAFF
TRBJ2-1 | TRBV5-1 | CASSLGQSYNEQFF
TRBJ1-1 | TRBV4-3 | CASSRRENTEAFF
TRBJ2-2 | TRBV7-6 | CASSGGLAGGTGELFF
TRBJ1-5 | TRBV4-1 | CASSRPGQNQPQHF
TRBJ2-5 | TRBV19 | CASSRTGGIGKETQYF
TRBJ1-2 | TRBV9 | CASSAGGQGAKYGYTF
TRBJ2-7 | TRBV24-1 | CATSHAPGQGPYEQYF
TRBJ1-2 | TRBV7-2 | CASSVQGTGYGYTF
TRBJ2-1 | TRBV7-2 | CASSLAGLAINEQFF
TRBJ2-5 | TRBV7-2 | CASSLAPDTNPYF
TRBJ1-5 | TRBV2 | CASSDWGGAGDIYSNQPQHF
TRBJ1-4 | TRBV5-1 | CASSGEGEKLFF
TRBJ1-3 | TRBV7-9 | CASSDGRGTGNTIYF
TRBJ1-1 | TRBV5-1 | CASSSNHRAEAFF
TRBJ1-3 | TRBV5-8 | CASSLQGSSGNTIYF
TRBJ2-5 | TRBV19 | CASSPSGALGETQYF
TRBJ2-3 | TRBV28 | CASSLYSGGVADTQYF
TRBJ1-6 | TRBV7-7 | CASSLGGDRDSYNSPLHF
TRBJ2-3 | TRBV7-9 | CASSLAAGGLTDTQYF
TRBJ2-7 | TRBV5-1 | CASSPSSGGKDEQYF
TRBJ2-3 | TRBV2 | CASSMISGGTDTQYF
TRBJ1-2 | TRBV6-1 | CASSEGGQGMHGYTF
TRBJ1-3 | TRBV4-2 | CASRQGASGNTIYF
TRBJ1-1 | TRBV11-2 | CASSGTGTGITEAFF
TRBJ1-2 | TRBV10-3 | CAITEPGVYGYTF
TRBJ1-2 | TRBV25-1 | CASSLERQGSGYTF
TRBJ2-7 | TRBV6-5 | CASRVAGAEYF
TRBJ2-7 | TRBV21-1 | CASSIRASRGYEQYF
TRBJ1-1 | TRBV4-1 | CASSPNRDTEAFF
TRBJ1-2 | TRBV10-1 | CASMSGLGGSYGYTF
TRBJ2-3 | TRBV30 | CAWSPGGTDTQYF
TRBJ2-5 | TRBV12-3/TRBV12-4 | CATREGARETQYF
TRBJ2-7 | TRBV21-1 | CASSRIDSYEQYF
TRBJ1-6 | TRBV3-1/TRBV3-2 | CASSQDGSTPLHF
TRBJ2-7 | TRBV9 | CASSVAPAVYEQYF
TRBJ1-1 | TRBV21-1 | CASSNSGRGAVAFF
TRBJ1-1 | TRBV30 | CAWRRDRTEAFF
TRBJ1-4 | TRBV28 | CASSFYRDNEKLFF
TRBJ1-5 | TRBV6-6 | CASSPGGADQPQHF
TRBJ1-6 | TRBV2 | CASTYDGGEDSPLHF
TRBJ1-4 | TRBV5-1 | CASTRGQGTPWGEKLFF
TRBJ1-1 | TRBV29-1 | CSVITVGQENTEAFF
TRBJ1-2 | TRBV5-1 | CASSLLGEEEYGYTF
TRBJ1-6 | TRBV6-4 | CASSTGTGLGSPLHF
TRBJ1-2 | TRBV6-5 | CASSYSGGARGYTF